The text below deals with one T cell receptor (beta chain). Antigen: not known. The Oncomine TCR Beta short-read assay sequenced DNA from cultured CD4+ T cells. TCRdb ran MiXCR on the PCR reads and lists one entry per CDR3 protein. The sample lists some 3,700 distinct CDR3 sequences; 20% to 25% were seen once. The sample comes from a study of vaccination and CD4 T cells after COVID-19. Whole-study context: SARS-CoV-2 positivity in convalescent patients was established by nasal swab PCR; some ten had mild and one severe disease.

Described treatment: approximately 11-day PBMC culture with coronavirus spike peptide pools or control peptides (ViraFEST assay). Trimming took off 3 bases at V and 5 bases at J, with 13 bases between the two ends. The CDR3 runs to 14 residues. What was sequenced was CD4+ T cells from blood, cultured in vitro. The receptor's source is a human donor who had recovered from COVID-19. The chain joins TRBV12-3 or TRBV12-4 to TRBJ1-1; TRBD1 is a possible D gene (6 bases). CDR3 nucleotides: TGTGCCAGCAGTTTGGGGGGGCGGCAAACTGAAGCTTTCTTT. This gives the protein CASSLGGRQTEAFF.